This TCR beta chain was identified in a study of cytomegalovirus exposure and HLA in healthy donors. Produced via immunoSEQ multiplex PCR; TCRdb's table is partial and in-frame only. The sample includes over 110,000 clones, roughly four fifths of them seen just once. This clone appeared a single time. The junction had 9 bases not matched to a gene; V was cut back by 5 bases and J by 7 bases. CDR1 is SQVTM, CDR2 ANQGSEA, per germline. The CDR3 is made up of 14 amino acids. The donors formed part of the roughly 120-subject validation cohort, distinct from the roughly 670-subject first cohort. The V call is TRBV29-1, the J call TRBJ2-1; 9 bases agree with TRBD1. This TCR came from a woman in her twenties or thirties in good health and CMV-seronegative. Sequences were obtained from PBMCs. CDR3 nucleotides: TGCAGCGTTTTCACAGGGGGCAGCGGGAATGAGCAGTTCTTC. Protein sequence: CSVFTGGSGNEQFF.